The 23 T cell receptor beta chains presented below share a single source sample, sequenced in a study of cytomegalovirus exposure and HLA in healthy donors. Primers for the PCR totalled 60 Vbeta and 13 Jbeta. Sequencing was performed with immunoSEQ multiplex PCR; in TCRdb, only in-frame clones are kept and a portion is missing. The profile covers about 130,000 clones, with about 10% appearing a single time and approximately 4.4% taken by the ten largest. Sequencing was carried out using PBMCs. The receptors here all came from a woman in her late teens or twenties in good health and CMV-seropositive.

The V gene is TRBV11-3, the J gene TRBJ2-5, with D unclear. The germline V gene has CDR1 SGHNT and CDR2 YENEEA. The V and J ends lost 3 bases and 3 bases respectively, with 8 bases between them. The CDR3 is made up of 13 amino acids. DNA of the CDR3: TGTGCCAGCAGCTTTCCTGGAGAAGAGACCCAGTACTTC. Its translation: CASSFPGEETQYF.

This clone was observed a handful of times. This chain uses TRBV7-2 with TRBJ2-7; TRBD1 agrees at 8 bases. J was trimmed by 2 bases and V by 5 bases; bases with no gene match: 5. This CDR3 contains 14 residues. Per the germline V gene, CDR1 is SGHTA and CDR2 is FQGNSA. The CDR3 spells CASSPWTGTYEQYF. CDR3 in DNA: TGTGCCAGCAGCCCCTGGACAGGGACCTACGAGCAGTACTTC.

The CDR3 DNA sequence: TGTGCCAGCAGCTTAGATAAAGGACAGGATAGTGGCTACACCTTC. Protein sequence: CASSLDKGQDSGYTF. The V call is TRBV7-9, the J call TRBJ1-2; TRBD1 matches 7 bases. V lost 1 base to trimming and J lost 7 bases; unmatched junction nucleotides: 9. The CDR3 is 15 amino acids. The V gene's germline CDR1 is SEHNR and CDR2 FQNEAQ (reference sequence).

This clone was found a few times. V and J are TRBV7-2 and TRBJ1-1; D is uncertain. Trimming cost V 3 bases and J 10 bases, with 12 bases left between them. CDR3 length: 12 amino acids. Germline CDR1 reads SGHTA; CDR2 reads FQGNSA. The CDR3 DNA is TGTGCCAGCAGCTTTTTCAGCCGGGGAGCTTTCTTT. Protein: CASSFFSRGAFF. The full variable domain, with the rest looked up from reference TRBV7-2 and TRBJ1-1, is GAGVSQSPSNKVTEKGKDVELRCDPISGHTALYWYRQSLGQGLEFLIYFQGNSAPDKSGLPSDRFSAERTGGSVSTLTIQRTQQEDSAVYLCASSFFSRGAFFGQGTRLTVV.

The gene calls are TRBV9 and TRBJ1-2; no clear D. This CDR3 has 16 residues. V was pared by 0 bases and J by 2 bases, with 14 bases between. From germline, CDR1 is SGDLS and CDR2 YYNGEE. This chain's CDR3 is CASSVGMEGFNYGYTF. CDR3 bases: TGTGCCAGCAGCGTAGGGATGGAGGGATTCAACTATGGCTACACCTTC. Full variable domain (missing parts from reference TRBV9 and TRBJ1-2): DSGVTQTPKHLITATGQRVTLRCSPRSGDLSVYWYQQSLDQGLQFLIQYYNGEERAKGNILERFSAQQFPDLHSELNLSSLELGDSALYFCASSVGMEGFNYGYTFGSGTRLTVV.

This chain joins TRBV25-1 and TRBJ2-7; D is unresolved. The CDR3 is 11 amino acids. CDR1 and CDR2 from the germline V gene are MGHDK and SYGVNS. V lost 1 base to trimming and J lost 5 bases, with 3 bases between them. The CDR3 reads CASSEFNEQYF. DNA for the CDR3: TGTGCCAGCAGTGAATTCAACGAGCAGTACTTC.

V is TRBV27 and J is TRBJ2-1; D ambiguous. The V gene lost 5 bases and the J gene lost 1 base, with 12 bases spanning the gap. CDR3 size: 15 residues. CDR1 and CDR2 (germline): MNHEY, SMNVEV (reference sequence). The CDR3 is CASSPTSKSYNEQFF. The CDR3 DNA is TGTGCCAGCAGTCCTACTTCGAAGTCCTACAATGAGCAGTTCTTC.

The CDR3 DNA is TGTGCCAGCAGTGGTTCAGGGGCGTATGAGCAGTTCTTC. Translation gives CASSGSGAYEQFF. The rearrangement uses TRBV2 and TRBJ2-1, with D perhaps TRBD1 (6 bases). Deletions cut 4 bases from V and 8 bases from J, with 12 bases between. This CDR3 comprises 13 residues. CDR1 is SNHLY, CDR2 FYNNEI, per germline.

This chain uses TRBV4-1 with TRBJ2-5, with TRBD2 matching 8 bases. The CDR3 runs 15 residues. Trimming at V came to 1 base and at J to 5 bases, leaving 6 bases not matched to a gene. From germline, CDR1 is MGHRA and CDR2 YSYEKL. The DNA for the CDR3 is TGCGCCAGCAGCCAAGTTGCGGGAGGTGCGGAGACCCAGTACTTC. As protein: CASSQVAGGAETQYF.

The chain has TRBV5-1 and TRBJ2-1; 11 bases line up with TRBD2. Germline assignment: CDR1 SGHRS and CDR2 YFSETQ. V was pared by 7 bases and J by 10 bases, with 10 bases of the junction left unmatched. This CDR3 spans 14 amino acids. The CDR3 region is CASEPGLAVGEQFF. The DNA of the CDR3 is TGCGCCAGCGAGCCGGGACTAGCGGTGGGGGAGCAGTTCTTC.

This clone was seen a handful of times. This chain joins TRBV5-1 and TRBJ2-7; 13 bases are shared with TRBD2. Germline V gene lookup returns CDR1 SGHRS and CDR2 YFSETQ. V lost 2 bases to trimming and J lost 3 bases; unmatched junction nucleotides: 8. This CDR3 comprises 17 residues. This CDR3 is CASSLGGLAGTRYEQYF. The DNA of the CDR3 is TGCGCCAGCAGCTTAGGGGGACTAGCGGGGACCCGCTACGAGCAGTACTTC.

The genes are TRBV7-9 and TRBJ2-7; D not resolved. The CDR3 consists of 14 residues. Trimming stripped 4 bases from V and 4 bases from J, with 14 bases between. Germline CDR1 is SEHNR and CDR2 is FQNEAQ (reference sequence). CDR3 sequence (DNA): TGTGCCAGCAGCTCCCTCCAGGTTTTGTACGAGCAGTACTTC. Translated: CASSSLQVLYEQYF.

This sequence joins TRBV4-2 and TRBJ2-7; D might be TRBD1 (6 bases). Germline CDR1 LGHNA, CDR2 YNFKEQ. The CDR3 totals 14 residues. Trimming removed 0 bases at V and 7 bases at J, with 13 bases between. As DNA, the CDR3 is TGTGCCAGCAGCCAAGAAGGCGTCCAGGGGGAGCAGTACTTC. Encoded protein: CASSQEGVQGEQYF.

The gene calls are TRBV30 and TRBJ2-7; tentative D call: TRBD2 (6 bases). The CDR3 sequence is 13 residues long. Trimming took off 2 bases at V and 6 bases at J, with 14 bases between the two ends. Germline-derived CDR1 and CDR2 are GTSNPN and SVGIG (reference sequence). The CDR3 protein is CAWSWSSGTEQYF. In DNA, the CDR3 is TGTGCCTGGAGTTGGAGTAGCGGAACCGAGCAGTACTTC.

V usage is TRBV6-5 and J usage is TRBJ2-2; possibly TRBD2 for D (6 bases). The CDR3 is made up of 14 amino acids. Germline lookup yields CDR1 MNHEY and CDR2 SVGAGI. V was trimmed by 7 bases and J by 3 bases, leaving 12 bases between them. The CDR3 region has the DNA TGTGCCAGCACCCTCGGCGGGGACACCGGGGAGCTGTTTTTT. Amino acids: CASTLGGDTGELFF.

This clone was found a few times. The chain recombines TRBV30 with TRBJ2-5, with a tentative D call TRBD2 (6 bases). This CDR3 has 14 residues. CDR1 is GTSNPN, CDR2 SVGIG, per germline (reference sequence). The V end was cut by 0 bases, the J end by 4 bases, with 12 bases between. The chain's CDR3 is CAWSVTERAETQYF. CDR3 sequence (DNA): TGTGCCTGGAGTGTTACCGAGCGGGCAGAGACCCAGTACTTC. Full variable domain (outside the CDR3, taken from reference TRBV30 and TRBJ2-5): SQTIHQWPATLVQPVGSPLSLECTVEGTSNPNLYWYRQAAGRGLQLLFYSVGIGQISSEVPQNLSASRPQDRQFILSSKKLLLSDSGFYLCAWSVTERAETQYFGPGTRLLVL.

This clone has a handful of counts. The rearrangement joins TRBV4-1 to TRBJ1-1; TRBD1 aligns across 7 bases. J lost 0 bases, V lost 4 bases, and 2 bases had no gene match. The CDR3 has 14 amino acids. Looked up from germline, CDR1 is MGHRA and CDR2 is YSYEKL. The CDR3 is CASSPGTVNTEAFF. CDR3 nucleotide sequence: TGCGCCAGCAGCCCCGGGACAGTGAACACTGAAGCTTTCTTT.

The chain combines TRBV6-1 with TRBJ2-3; 11 nucleotides match TRBD2. CDR1 and CDR2 (germline): MNHNS, SASEGT. The V and J ends lost 7 bases and 0 bases, in that order; junction bases with no gene match: 3. The CDR3 runs 15 residues. The chain's CDR3 is CASTTSGTSTDTQYF. Written as DNA, the CDR3 is TGTGCCAGCACGACTAGCGGGACGAGCACAGATACGCAGTATTTT.

The chain joins TRBV7-6 to TRBJ2-2, with D tentatively TRBD1 (5 bases). The germline CDR1 and CDR2 sequences are SGHVS and FNYEAQ. The CDR3 spans 18 residues. Trimming stripped 1 base from V and 0 bases from J, with 15 bases between. The CDR3 sequence is CASSLDDRGRSNTGELFF. In DNA, the CDR3 is TGTGCCAGCAGCTTAGATGATAGGGGAAGGTCGAACACCGGGGAGCTGTTTTTT.

This sequence joins TRBV2 and TRBJ2-5, with 12 nucleotides matching TRBD2. The germline gives CDR1 SNHLY, CDR2 FYNNEI. The CDR3 extends over 18 amino acids. Trimming at V came to 2 bases and at J to 5 bases, leaving 12 bases not matched to a gene. The CDR3 DNA reads as TGTGCCAGCAGTGAACTAGCGGGAGGGCCTTATTTGAGCGAGACCCAGTACTTC. It encodes CASSELAGGPYLSETQYF. Supplemented by reference TRBV2 and TRBJ2-5, the full variable domain reads EPEVTQTPSHQVTQMGQEVILRCVPISNHLYFYWYRQILGQKVEFLVSFYNNEISEKSEIFDDQFSVERPDGSNFTLKIRSTKLEDSAMYFCASSELAGGPYLSETQYFGPGTRLLVL.

The rearrangement uses TRBV4-1 and TRBJ1-5; D not certain. Looked up from germline, CDR1 is MGHRA and CDR2 is YSYEKL. This CDR3 spans 17 amino acids. V was trimmed by 6 bases and J by 3 bases, leaving 21 bases between them. CDR3 residues: CASSLFVAEFTNQPQHF. For the CDR3, the DNA is TGCGCCAGCAGTTTATTCGTCGCAGAATTCACCAATCAGCCCCAGCATTTT.

The chain has TRBV11-2 and TRBJ2-1; D might be TRBD1 (6 bases). V gave up 7 bases and J gave up 10 bases, with 23 bases separating them. This CDR3 is 15 amino acids long. CDR1 and CDR2 from the germline V gene are SGHAT and FQNNGV. CDR3 amino acids: CASIPGSGVVKEQFF. Here the CDR3 DNA reads TGTGCCAGCATCCCCGGTTCAGGGGTTGTGAAGGAGCAGTTCTTC.

This clone showed up just a few times. This chain uses TRBV27 with TRBJ2-3; possible D gene TRBD1, 5 bases. V dropped 6 bases and J dropped 4 bases, with 8 bases sitting between them. The CDR3 extends over 12 amino acids. The V gene's germline CDR1 is MNHEY and CDR2 SMNVEV (reference sequence). The CDR3 DNA reads TGTGCCAGCAGCCAAGGGGCAGATACGCAGTATTTT. It specifies CASSQGADTQYF.